A single T cell receptor beta chain is shown here with its context. Its antigen is unknown. The source of the sample is a study of cytomegalovirus exposure and HLA in healthy donors. General study points: The authors listed 164 TCR beta chains as cytomegalovirus-associated. Some public TCRs appeared in many individuals, while most sequences were rare.

The CDR3 totals 16 residues. The V and J ends lost 0 bases and 3 bases, in that order; junction bases with no gene match: 8. Germline V gene lookup returns CDR1 SGHNT and CDR2 YYREEE (reference sequence). This table comes from immunoSEQ multiplex PCR, and its TCRdb copy is limited to in-frame clones, with some not included. The table has over 150,000 clones, approximately 86% seen once. The chain links TRBV5-4 to TRBJ1-2; 7 bases match TRBD1. Sequenced sample: PBMCs. The receptor comes from a man between 18 and 29 years old in good health and CMV-seropositive. This CDR3 reads CASSLGGGGMDYGYTF. CDR3 sequence (DNA): TGTGCCAGCAGCTTGGGAGGGGGCGGGATGGACTATGGCTACACCTTC.